This TCR beta chain emerged from a study of shared clonotypes between healthy human individuals. Overall study context: Per donor, three plates held CD4 naive cells, three held CD4 memory, two held CD8 naive and one held CD8 memory.

Study results and limitations: Only blood was sampled; tissue repertoires likely differ. Compared with clonotypes that all four donors shared, non-shared clonotypes had lower generation probabilities. Generally, naive subsets (rather than memory subsets) showed larger estimated richness.

To note about this clone: Its antigen remains unidentified.

TCRdb keeps only in-frame clones here, not all; method: immunoSEQ multiplex PCR. The profile shows some 1,400,000 clones, roughly 96% of them singletons. This CDR3 spans 12 amino acids. Per germline, CDR1 SQVTM and CDR2 ANQGSEA. Trimming shortened V by 2 bases and J by 3 bases, and 8 bases separated the two germline ends. The chain employs TRBV29-1 and TRBJ2-7, with D unresolved. The TCR comes from a man aged 30 to 39 in good health. Material: naive CD4+ T cells sorted from blood. The subset: CD45RA+ positively selected. This CDR3 reads CSVEQSGYEQYF. DNA of the CDR3: TGCAGCGTTGAACAATCGGGCTACGAGCAGTACTTC.